Here is one T cell receptor beta chain with its context. Its antigen target is currently unknown. Per-nucleotide qualities are absent, and no much larger clonotype sits a single base away. Libraries of naive CD8 T cells were generated from around 20,000 to 990,000 sorted cells, with 10%, 30% or 50% of the purified RNA used. Naive CD8 T cells were FACS-sorted as CD8+CD4-CCR7+CD45RA+ on a BD FACSAria II into RLT Plus buffer. To test detection sensitivity, Jurkat RNA equal to approximately ten TCR copies was added to samples of 20,000-1,000,000 naive CD8 T cells. Enrichment of CD8 T cells was done with RosetteSep CD8+ T Cell Enrichment Cocktail plus Ficoll-Paque, and ACK red cell lysis came afterward. The data were obtained in a study of molecular identifiers for immune sequencing clone quantification (dated by TCRdb to 2016 to 2019). Broadly, across the study: For a replicate experiment, the RNA from either 20,000 or 100,000 naive CD8 T cells was divided into five aliquots, and four of those aliquots went on to sequencing. This methods study used CD8 T cells to benchmark TCR RNA copy counting and molecular-identifier clustering-based TCR repertoire sequencing (MIDCIRS).

Overall results and qualifications from the work: Highly expanded clone sizes could be underestimated because identical TCR molecules may share a barcode. Spiked-in Jurkat TCR RNA equivalent to a single cell was reported to be detectable even among approximately 900,000 naive CD8 T cells. The naive libraries included spiked-in Jurkat TCR RNA (fewer than eleven copies' worth), and this Jurkat TCR RNA is not part of the donor repertoire. In CMV-specific effector cells, clones with more than 20 RNA copies contained over 99% of molecules, whereas in naive cells such clones contained under 1% of molecules. When barcode sub-clustering was left out, chimeric consensus sequences inflated TCR diversity, with chimeras reaching as high as 47%. About 2.9 recovered TCR RNA copies per cell were obtained by modeling, versus approximately 10 by digital PCR, implying a capture efficiency of about 30%.

Trimmed from V: 5 bases; trimmed from J: 4 bases; junction bases lacking a gene match: 13. The CDR3 runs 16 residues from the cysteine to the phenylalanine. The CDR3 DNA has 48 bases and is translated from base 1. Via the germline V gene (reference sequence), CDR1 is SEHNR and CDR2 FQNEAQ. The method was PCR. The sequencing machine was an Illumina HiSeq 4000. Bulk TCR libraries were made following a previously described method, with the TCR primers given in Table S5. Total RNA was purified with the Qiagen AllPrep DNA/RNA kit. Before analysis, reads from multiple sequencing runs of the same library were pooled. The published analysis was carried out like this. Only reads with exact TCR constant sequence were kept, trimmed to 150 nt, and grouped by their 12-nt molecular barcodes. Reads in each barcode group were sub-clustered using a 15% Levenshtein threshold, and a quality-weighted consensus sequence was built for each RNA molecule. Non-functional sequences were filtered out, along with any lower-count sequence sitting one edit away from another sequence. Based on a fit of two negative binomial distributions, barcode sub-clusters having less than 20% of the maximum read count were discarded. Using fastp at Q25 and MiXCR, TCRdb reprocessed the public reads and kept productive beta chains. Rows are unified per CDR3 protein, each entry keeping the most common DNA and genes. TCRdb's processing, not the authors', yielded these V and J calls. For this sample the table gives around 470,000 distinct CDR3 sequences, of which 20% to 25% were detected only once. About 0.78% of the sample goes to the ten largest clones.

The TCR sequence derives from a human donor in good health. Some libraries in this study had Jurkat cell RNA spiked in. In this chain, TRBV7-9 is recombined with TRBJ1-2, and TRBD1 aligns with 7 junction nucleotides. The sequencing input was naive CD8+ T cells from blood, with Jurkat cell RNA spiked in. This sample's cell subset or site label indicates: FACS-sorted CD8+CD4-CCR7+CD45RA+ naive T cells. The nucleotide sequence is TGTGCCAGCAGCCCAACCCCAGGGGGACGAGGCTATGGCTACACCTTC. Its protein reads: CASSPTPGGRGYGYTF.